This T cell receptor (beta chain) originates from a study of PD-L1 blockade in urothelial cancer. Germline CDR1 and CDR2: MDHEN and SYDVKM. The CDR3 runs 17 residues. J gave up 0 bases and V 6 bases, and 11 bases lay outside the gene matches. Specified time point: pretreatment peripheral blood. Sequenced by immunoSEQ multiplex PCR; TCRdb stores in-frame clones only, minus some. This sample yields 45,000 to 60,000 clones, of which 85% to 90% are seen a single time; more than 15% belongs to the top ten. The sample was PBMCs, taken around atezolizumab (anti-PD-L1) treatment. The chain recombines TRBV28 with TRBJ1-5; 7 nucleotides line up with TRBD1. This TCR derives from a man in his 70s with urothelial cancer. The CDR3 DNA follows: TGTGCCAGCAGCCCACGACCGGGACAGTATAGCAATCAGCCCCAGCATTTT. Translation: CASSPRPGQYSNQPQHF.